The next 8 T cell receptor beta chains were all read from a single sample in a study of CD8+ T cells in alopecia areata. Scientists pooled cutaneous lymph node cells and sorted them on CD4, CD8alpha, NKG2D, NKG2ACE and other markers. RNA, once extracted, was reverse transcribed into cDNA for use as the sequencing template. The assay was immunoSEQ multiplex PCR, and TCRdb's table has in-frame clones only and misses some. The sample shows over 250,000 clones, no singletons; the ten largest hold more than 1%. Sequences were obtained from CD4+ T cells sorted from a lymph node. The origin of the receptors is a C3H/HeJ mouse with alopecia areata. The MHC haplotype recorded for the strain is H2-k.

In the case of this clone: Mouse germline and gene names are used. The covered CDR3 bases are TGTGCCAGCAGCTACAATTCAAACTCC. It translates to CASSYNSNS. The whole CDR3 protein reads CASSYNSNSDYTF. This rearrangement joins TRBV4 to TRBJ1-2; no definite D call. The sequenced fragment ends 4 residues before the CDR3 boundary, so the rest is inferred from the germline J gene. The V gene's germline CDR1 is LGHDT and CDR2 YNNKQL (reference sequence). The germline V and J ends were trimmed by 3 bases and 0 bases, with 5 bases remaining between them. The CDR3 is made up of 13 amino acids.

This clone was counted at least ten times. All gene names here are mouse names. The read ends 4 residues shy of where the CDR3 ends; the end is completed using the germline J gene. Distinct nucleotide sequences in the sample also encode this CDR3. This chain links TRBV31 with TRBJ2-3; D may be TRBD2 (6 bases). The CDR3 is made up of 14 amino acids. The germline CDR1 and CDR2 sequences are GKSSPN and SITVG. V dropped 0 bases and J dropped 0 bases, with 7 bases sitting between them. This CDR3 is CAWSLGGSAETLYF. The sequenced CDR3 bases are TGTGCCTGGAGTCTTGGGGGTAGTGCAGAA.

A word on this clone: Each gene name is a mouse one. The CDR3 end is not reached by the read, which stops 4 residues before it; the germline J gene fills it in. The rearrangement links TRBV13-2 to TRBJ1-2, with unresolved D. V gave up 0 bases and J gave up 1 base, with 7 bases separating them. Germline CDR1 NNHNN, CDR2 SYGAGS (reference sequence). The CDR3 has 14 amino acids. CDR3 region: CASGDAVKNSDYTF. The CDR3 DNA, read in part, is TGTGCCAGCGGTGATGCTGTCAAAAACTCC.

This clone was seen a few times. The gene symbols are mouse symbols. The read falls 4 residues short of the CDR3 end, and the missing part is taken from the germline J gene. The chain uses TRBV5 and TRBJ2-5; 12 bases are shared with TRBD2. Trimming at V came to 1 base and at J to 2 bases, leaving 7 bases not matched to a gene. Germline-derived CDR1 and CDR2 are LGHNA and YNLKQL (reference sequence). The CDR3 sequence is 18 residues long. CDR3 DNA (partial): TGTGCCAGCAGCCAAGCGACTGGGGGGGCGCGGGGCCAAGAC. Translation: CASSQATGGARGQD. The complete CDR3 reads CASSQATGGARGQDTQYF.

With regard to this clone: Gene names follow the mouse nomenclature. The read ends 4 residues shy of where the CDR3 ends; the end is completed using the germline J gene. V gene TRBV13-3 combines with J gene TRBJ1-1, with 11 bases identical to TRBD1. V lost 5 bases to trimming and J lost 3 bases; unmatched junction nucleotides: 3. The CDR3 loop spans 14 amino acids. The germline V gene encodes CDR1 NNHDY and CDR2 SYVADS. The CDR3 loop is CASRWDRGDTEVFF. The sequenced part of the CDR3 DNA is TGTGCCAGCAGGTGGGACAGGGGGGACACA.

The sample holds a few counts of this clone. Each gene name is a mouse one. From the germline J gene comes the end of the CDR3, since the read stops 4 residues before it. The rearrangement uses TRBV1 and TRBJ2-5, with D possibly matching TRBD2 (7 bases). This CDR3 spans 15 amino acids. Germline assignment: CDR1 NSQYPW and CDR2 LRSPGD (reference sequence). The sequenced CDR3 bases are TGCACCTGCAGTGCCCCCCGGGGGGCACGGGAC. This encodes CTCSAPRGARD. The whole CDR3 protein is CTCSAPRGARDTQYF. Looking up the rest from reference TRBV1 and TRBJ2-5 gives the full variable domain: VTLLEQNPRWRLVPRGQAVNLRCILKNSQYPWMSWYQQDLQKQLQWLFTLRSPGDKEVKSLPGADYLATRVTDTELRLQVANMSQGRTLYCTCSAPRGARDTQYFGPGTRLLVL.

The sample holds a few counts of this clone. Gene labels here are mouse ones. The sequenced fragment ends 4 residues before the CDR3 boundary, so the rest is inferred from the germline J gene. Other nucleotide sequences from this sample produce the same CDR3. This sequence joins TRBV13-2 and TRBJ2-5, with D possibly TRBD1 on 6 matching bases. CDR3 length equals 14 residues. The germline V gene encodes CDR1 NNHNN and CDR2 SYGAGS (reference sequence). CDR3 DNA (partial): TGTGCCAGCGGTGATGCCGGGACAAAAGAC. Its protein is CASGDAGTKD. The full CDR3 protein is CASGDAGTKDTQYF.

Notes on this clone: Gene names follow the mouse nomenclature. With the read ending 3 residues before the CDR3 end, the germline J gene is used to fill in that end. The V and J genes are TRBV19 and TRBJ1-6; TRBD1 agrees at 7 bases. TRBJ1-6 is an ORF; its function is uncertain. J gave up 0 bases and V 4 bases, and 4 bases lay outside the gene matches. The CDR3 covers 16 residues. The germline gives CDR1 FNHDT, CDR2 SITEND (reference sequence). The sequenced part of the CDR3 DNA is TGTGCCAGCAGTGGGGACAGAAATTCCTATAATTCGCCC. Its translation is CASSGDRNSYNSP. The whole CDR3 reads CASSGDRNSYNSPLYF.